These 7 T cell receptor beta chains came from one sample sequenced in a study of T-cell memory formation after mild COVID-19 (dated by TCRdb to about 2021). The library was prepared using 5' RACE. TCRdb lists the instrument as Illumina NovaSeq 6000. TCRdb itself trimmed the public reads at Q25 with fastp, ran MiXCR and retained productive beta chains. For every CDR3 protein sequence, its rows merge into one entry that carries the most common genes and DNA. The sample contains more than 300,000 distinct CDR3 sequences, roughly an eighth of them found a single time. Of the sample, around a fifth falls within the top ten clones. The sample taken for sequencing was PBMCs or a T cell subset sorted from them (not recorded which). Every receptor here comes from a man younger than 30 who had mild COVID-19 (a few samples of this study predate the infection). The sample titles of this study are shuffled in the database, so cell type and time point are left out; the donor was told from shared clones.

The rearrangement links TRBV4-1 to TRBJ2-1; possibly TRBD1 for D (5 bases). Germline assignment: CDR1 MGHRA and CDR2 YSYEKL. The CDR3 has 15 amino acids. V gave up 2 bases and J gave up 8 bases, with 16 bases separating them. The CDR3 protein is CASSQPSGYGDEQFF. The CDR3 nucleotides are TGCGCCAGCAGCCAACCGTCAGGGTATGGGGATGAGCAGTTCTTC.

This clonotype was detected a few times. The chain joins TRBV6-1 to TRBJ2-6; D gene ambiguous. Trimming took 2 bases from V and 2 from J, leaving 10 bases between them. The CDR3 has 16 amino acids. The germline gives CDR1 MNHNS, CDR2 SASEGT. CDR3: CASSETALTGANVLTF. For the CDR3, the DNA is TGTGCCAGCAGTGAAACCGCTCTGACTGGGGCCAACGTCCTGACTTTC.

The chain carries TRBV6-2 or TRBV6-3 and TRBJ2-5; TRBD2 agrees at 11 bases. V lost 6 bases and J lost 1; bases outside the gene matches: 7. The germline V gene has CDR1 MNHEY and CDR2 SVGEGT. The CDR3 contains 16 residues. The CDR3 region is CASSPGTSGPQETQYF. The CDR3 nucleotides are TGTGCCAGCAGCCCCGGGACTAGCGGACCCCAAGAGACCCAGTACTTC.

The chain carries TRBV4-3 and TRBJ1-5; D gene uncertain. This CDR3 is 13 amino acids long. Germline assignment: CDR1 LGHNA and CDR2 YSLEER. Trimming removed 3 bases from V and 5 bases from J, with 8 bases in between. The CDR3 DNA reads as TGCGCCAGCAGCCAGGACGCTTATCAGCCCCAGCATTTT. It yields the protein CASSQDAYQPQHF.

The chain employs TRBV12-3 or TRBV12-4 and TRBJ1-5; D possibly corresponds to TRBD1 (5 bases). V shed 8 bases and J shed 7 bases, with 12 bases lying between them. CDR3 size: 12 residues. CDR3 nucleotide sequence: TGTGCCAGCCAAAACTGGGGGCAGCCCCAGCATTTT. Its translation is CASQNWGQPQHF.

The chain couples TRBV4-1 to TRBJ1-2; D is uncertain. The ends were cut back, 0 bases at V and 4 bases at J, with 12 bases in the middle. CDR3 length: 15 amino acids. The germline gives CDR1 MGHRA, CDR2 YSYEKL. CDR3 bases: TGCGCCAGCAGCCAAGAACGAGGCGCCCCCTATGGCTACACCTTC. Translation: CASSQERGAPYGYTF.

This clonotype was seen a few times. The V and J genes are TRBV3-1 and TRBJ2-7; the D gene is possibly TRBD2 (5 bases). Germline loops: CDR1 LGHDT, CDR2 YNNKEL (reference sequence). The CDR3 is 14 amino acids. The V and J ends lost 1 base and 0 bases respectively, with 7 bases between them. In DNA, the CDR3 is TGTGCCAGCAGCCAAGTAGGGAGCTCCTACGAGCAGTACTTC. This sequence encodes CASSQVGSSYEQYF.